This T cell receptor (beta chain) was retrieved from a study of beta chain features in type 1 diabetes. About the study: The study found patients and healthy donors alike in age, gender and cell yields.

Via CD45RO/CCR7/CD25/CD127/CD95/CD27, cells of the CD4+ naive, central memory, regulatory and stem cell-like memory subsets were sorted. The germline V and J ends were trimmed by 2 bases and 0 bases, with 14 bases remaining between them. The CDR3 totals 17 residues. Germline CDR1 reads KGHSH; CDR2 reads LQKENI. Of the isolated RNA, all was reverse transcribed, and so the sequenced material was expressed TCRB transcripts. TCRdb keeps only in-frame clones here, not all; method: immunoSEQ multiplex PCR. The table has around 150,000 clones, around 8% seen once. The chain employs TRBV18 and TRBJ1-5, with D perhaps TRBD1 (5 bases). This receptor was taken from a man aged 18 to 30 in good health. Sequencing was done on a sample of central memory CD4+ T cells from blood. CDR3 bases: TGTGCCAGCTCACCAAGTCGAGGGGACTATAGCAATCAGCCCCAGCATTTT. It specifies CASSPSRGDYSNQPQHF.